A selection of T cell receptor beta chains follows, all from one sample in a study of T cells in localized non-small cell lung cancer. Generated by immunoSEQ multiplex PCR, the TCRdb table keeps only in-frame clones and is missing some. The data show roughly 61,000 clones, approximately 80% seen once. Specimen: PBMCs, collected before any cancer treatment. The receptor set was obtained from a man aged 35-75 years with stage II lung adenocarcinoma. Each CDR3 is given with its conserved first and last residue. D genes are given only for firm matches. Not every row has a clone size; where given, it reads once, few, many or a size class.

J	size	D	V	CDR3	DNA
TRBJ2-4	-	-	TRBV14	CASSRSGNIQYF	TGTGCCAGCAGCCGGTCAGGAAACATTCAGTACTTC
TRBJ1-2	-	-	TRBV29-1	CSVGYGRANYGYTF	TGCAGCGTTGGGTACGGTAGAGCTAACTATGGCTACACCTTC
TRBJ2-7	-	TRBD1	TRBV30	CAWSAQGANEQYF	TGTGCCTGGAGTGCACAGGGGGCCAACGAGCAGTACTTC
TRBJ2-2	-	TRBD1	TRBV19	CASSIETGQGLNTGELFF	TGTGCCAGTAGTATTGAGACAGGACAGGGCTTGAACACCGGGGAGCTGTTTTTT
TRBJ1-1	few	TRBD1	TRBV19	CASKWTGGGTEAFF	TGTGCCAGTAAGTGGACAGGGGGCGGCACTGAAGCTTTCTTT
TRBJ1-1	-	-	TRBV7-3	CASSPLQGEAFF	TGTGCCAGCAGCCCATTGCAGGGGGAAGCTTTCTTT
TRBJ2-7	many	-	TRBV7-3	CASSLLPGAGMGEQYF	TGTGCCAGCAGCTTACTTCCCGGGGCAGGAATGGGCGAGCAGTACTTC
TRBJ1-1	-	-	TRBV6-6	CASAQGNTEAFF	TGTGCCAGCGCCCAGGGAAACACTGAAGCTTTCTTT
TRBJ1-1	-	TRBD1	TRBV6-6	CASSSGQGQRREAFF	TGTGCCAGCAGTTCGGGACAGGGACAACGTAGGGAAGCTTTCTTT
TRBJ2-7	-	-	TRBV30	CAWSVLGAYEQYF	TGTGCCTGGAGTGTACTTGGGGCCTACGAGCAGTACTTC
TRBJ2-7	few	TRBD1	TRBV5-5	CASSSMPGQGTYEQYF	TGTGCCAGCAGCTCGATGCCGGGACAGGGAACCTACGAGCAGTACTTC
TRBJ1-1	-	-	TRBV6-1	CASRATAMNTEAFF	TGTGCCAGCAGAGCGACAGCCATGAACACTGAAGCTTTCTTT
TRBJ1-3	-	-	TRBV30	CAWSVGGHTIYF	TGTGCCTGGAGTGTAGGGGGTCACACCATATATTTT
TRBJ1-3	-	-	TRBV11-1	CASSFGRAGNTIYF	TGTGCCAGCAGCTTCGGCAGGGCTGGAAACACCATATATTTT
TRBJ1-5	-	TRBD1	TRBV5-6	CASSRGTGGLVQHF	TGTGCCAGCAGTAGGGGGACAGGGGGACTAGTCCAGCATTTT
TRBJ1-2	few	-	TRBV5-8	CASSPSDSLGLYGYTF	TGTGCCAGCAGCCCCTCTGACAGCCTGGGCCTCTATGGCTACACCTTC
TRBJ2-2	-	-	TRBV4-2	CASSQATPSAGNTGELFF	TGTGCCAGCAGCCAAGCGACCCCAAGTGCAGGGAACACCGGGGAGCTGTTTTTT
TRBJ2-7	-	TRBD2	TRBV7-2	CASTPLGTSGREQYF	TGTGCCAGCACCCCTTTAGGGACTAGCGGAAGGGAGCAGTACTTC
TRBJ1-5	-	-	TRBV7-2	CASSAGAAGPQHF	TGTGCCAGCAGCGCCGGAGCGGCGGGGCCCCAGCATTTT
TRBJ2-7	-	-	TRBV4-2	CASSQEASKRTYSYEQYF	TGTGCCAGCAGCCAAGAAGCCTCTAAGCGGACTTACTCCTACGAGCAGTACTTC
TRBJ1-5	-	TRBD1	TRBV19	CASSLGTANQPQHF	TGTGCCAGTAGCCTCGGGACAGCAAATCAGCCCCAGCATTTT
TRBJ2-2	-	-	TRBV4-3	CASSQAYGTGELFF	TGCGCCAGCAGCCAAGCCTACGGCACCGGGGAGCTGTTTTTT
TRBJ1-1	medium-sized	-	TRBV28	CASPGPVGGEAFF	TGTGCCAGCCCGGGGCCTGTGGGTGGTGAAGCTTTCTTT
TRBJ2-7	many	TRBD1	TRBV19	CASTPGQGYEQYF	TGTGCCAGTACCCCCGGACAGGGCTACGAGCAGTACTTC
TRBJ1-2	-	TRBD1	TRBV19	CASSLREGAPPRYTF	TGTGCCAGTAGCCTTCGTGAGGGGGCCCCTCCTAGGTACACCTTC
TRBJ2-1	-	-	TRBV7-9	CASSPQGPLYNEQFF	TGTGCCAGCAGCCCTCAGGGTCCCCTCTACAATGAGCAGTTCTTC
TRBJ2-5	-	-	TRBV6-5	CASSYASTETQYF	TGTGCCAGCAGTTACGCTAGTACGGAGACCCAGTACTTC
TRBJ2-7	many	TRBD2	TRBV7-7	CASSRLAGGDYEQYF	TGTGCTAGCAGCCGGCTAGCGGGAGGGGACTACGAGCAGTACTTC
TRBJ2-5	few	-	TRBV11-3	CASSLVQGWETQYF	TGTGCCAGCAGCTTAGTTCAGGGTTGGGAGACCCAGTACTTC
TRBJ1-5	-	-	TRBV15	CATGKGRGGGNQPQHF	TGTGCCACCGGGAAGGGGAGGGGAGGAGGTAATCAGCCCCAGCATTTT
TRBJ1-2	-	-	TRBV6-1	CAMYQVDKIDGYTF	TGTGCCATGTATCAGGTGGACAAGATCGATGGCTACACCTTC
TRBJ2-2	-	TRBD1	TRBV19	CASSARGPDGELFF	TGTGCCAGTAGTGCTAGGGGGCCGGACGGGGAGCTGTTTTTT
TRBJ1-2	-	TRBD1	TRBV11-3	CASSLGDRGRDTF	TGTGCCAGCAGCTTAGGAGACAGGGGGCGAGACACCTTC
TRBJ1-4	few	-	TRBV19	CASSKGPLRRATNEKLFF	TGTGCCAGTAGTAAGGGCCCTCTACGCCGGGCAACTAATGAAAAACTGTTTTTT
TRBJ2-7	-	-	TRBV2	CASSELGGRAEQYF	TGTGCCAGCAGTGAGCTAGGGGGGAGGGCCGAGCAGTACTTC
TRBJ2-7	-	TRBD1	TRBV6-6	CASRPPGTGNHEQYF	TGTGCCAGCAGACCCCCCGGGACAGGGAACCACGAGCAGTACTTC
TRBJ1-4	-	-	TRBV5-1	CASSWAPRGEKLFF	TGCGCCAGCAGTTGGGCCCCTCGGGGTGAAAAACTGTTTTTT
TRBJ2-2	-	-	TRBV5-6	CASSRGLPTGELFF	TGTGCCAGCAGCAGGGGACTCCCCACCGGGGAGCTGTTTTTT
TRBJ1-4	-	TRBD1	TRBV19	CASQGVAGTNEKLFF	TGTGCCTCTCAGGGGGTTGCAGGGACTAATGAAAAACTGTTTTTT